This T cell receptor beta chain was identified in a study of T cells in Graves' hyperthyroidism and ophthalmopathy. Study in general: Specimen type is peripheral blood, collected at initial diagnosis prior to any treatment.

TCR beta CDR3 region amplification was performed from RNA transcripts. First-round RT-PCR targeting the TCR CDR3 was performed with the HTBI primer set. Via MiXCR, TCRdb re-called the multiplex PCR reads, giving one row per CDR3 protein. The sample shows under 250,000 distinct CDR3 sequences, around 26% of them seen only once. The source material was blood. The origin of this receptor is a woman aged 40 to 50 with Graves' ophthalmopathy.

Here the CDR3 reads CASETGANQPQHF. The CDR3 nucleotides are TGTGCCAGTGAGACAGGGGCCAATCAGCCCCAGCATTTT. V and J are TRBV6-1 and TRBJ1-5; 8 bases map to TRBD1. The germline V gene has CDR1 MNHNS and CDR2 SASEGT. The CDR3 is made up of 13 amino acids. The ends lost 9 bases at V and 3 bases at J; junction bases unmatched: 4.